One T cell receptor (beta chain) is described in this entry. Trimming removed 1 base from V and 6 bases from J, with 16 bases in between. Germline CDR1 is SGHDT and CDR2 is YYEEEE. There are 16 residues in the CDR3. Data came from immunoSEQ multiplex PCR; TCRdb stores just in-frame clones and leaves some out. The sample has about 150,000 clones, 85% to 95% seen once. These data belong to a study of control samples from healthy donors and cancer patients. V usage is TRBV5-6 and J usage is TRBJ2-2, with D tentatively TRBD2 (6 bases). Sequenced sample: blood. The receptor comes from a man aged 35-49 years in good health. The chain's CDR3 is CASSLFRRGYSGELFF. In nucleotides, the CDR3 is TGTGCCAGCAGCTTGTTTAGACGGGGGTATTCCGGGGAGCTGTTTTTT.